This TCR beta chain was sequenced in a study of response to subunit inactivated influenza vaccine (dated by TCRdb to 2016 to 2019). Some background on the complete study: The study used deep quantitative T cell receptor repertoire profiling to track responses to a trivalent subunit inactivated influenza vaccine.

Broader findings and caveats from the paper: It was suggested by the authors that each seasonal influenza vaccination may recruit only a limited number of new T cells.

Sample time point, as interpreted from the label and publication: 45 days after influenza vaccine administration. This clonotype was observed a handful of times. Its antigen is still unknown. Base qualities are not recorded, but no much larger clone differs from it by a single base. Library construction relied on RT-PCR. TCRdb records Illumina HiSeq 2500 as the sequencer. The public reads were quality trimmed at Q25 with fastp and then assembled into clones with MiXCR by TCRdb, keeping productive beta chains. Each record represents a unique CDR3 protein, reported with the most common genes and DNA among its rows. This sample comprises 450,000 to 500,000 distinct CDR3 sequences, 11% of them detected only once. Roughly 12% of the sample rests with the top ten. The TCR comes from a man over 45 who received an inactivated influenza vaccine. Donor details come from another sample of the same person, matched by shared clones. The sample was PBMCs from blood, taken roughly 47 days after vaccination.

The DNA is as follows: TGTGCCAGCAGTTTTCGGCTAGCGGGAGGATCCCGGAATGAGCAGTTCTTC. It codes for CASSFRLAGGSRNEQFF. Here the chain combines TRBV12-3 or TRBV12-4 and TRBJ2-1; TRBD2 fits 11 bases in the junction. V loses 3 bases at its end and J loses 7 bases; junction bases beyond the gene matches: 11. Including the terminal cysteine and phenylalanine, the CDR3 comprises 17 residues. Just CDR3 DNA is preserved here, 51 bases in frame from base 1.